The sequence of this T cell receptor (beta chain) was determined in a study of spatial heterogeneity in lung cancer. Study as a whole: There were consistently more beta-chain sequences detected than alpha-chain sequences.

The study, taken as a whole, reports: The appearance of ubiquitous expanded tumor TCRs in blood was greater at resection than follow-up.

This clonotype appeared many times. Its antigen is not known. Germline assignment: CDR1 MNHEY and CDR2 SVGEGT. The junction had 6 bases not matched to a gene; V was cut back by 6 bases and J by 0 bases. CDR3 length equals 16 residues. A unique molecular identifier was attached to every TCR cDNA molecule. A single record per CDR3 protein comes from TCRdb applying MiXCR to the 5' RACE reads. Here the sample spans tens of thousands of distinct CDR3 sequences, around 12% being singletons. Time point described: sample taken at primary tumor resection. Unsorted whole RNA of tumor, nontumor lung or frozen PBMC was sequenced. Samples were donated by 72 untreated early-stage non-small cell lung cancer patients.

The input for sequencing was PBMCs, taken at surgery. The sequence was obtained from a male donor with early-stage non-small cell lung cancer. The chain links TRBV6-2 or TRBV6-3 to TRBJ2-1; TRBD2 matches 9 bases. The CDR3 sequence: CASRPISGGSYNEQFF. CDR3 in DNA: TGTGCCAGCAGACCTATTAGCGGGGGCTCCTACAATGAGCAGTTCTTC.